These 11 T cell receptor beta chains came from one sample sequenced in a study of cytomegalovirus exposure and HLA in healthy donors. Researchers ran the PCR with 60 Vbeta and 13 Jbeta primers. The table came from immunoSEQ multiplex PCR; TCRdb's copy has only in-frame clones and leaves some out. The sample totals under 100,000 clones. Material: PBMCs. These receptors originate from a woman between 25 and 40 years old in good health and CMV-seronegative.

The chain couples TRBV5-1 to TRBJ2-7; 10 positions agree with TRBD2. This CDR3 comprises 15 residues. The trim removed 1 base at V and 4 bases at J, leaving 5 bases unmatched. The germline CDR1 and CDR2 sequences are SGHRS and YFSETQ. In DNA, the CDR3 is TGCGCCAGCAGCTTGACTAGCGGGACTGGTTACGAGCAGTACTTC. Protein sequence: CASSLTSGTGYEQYF.

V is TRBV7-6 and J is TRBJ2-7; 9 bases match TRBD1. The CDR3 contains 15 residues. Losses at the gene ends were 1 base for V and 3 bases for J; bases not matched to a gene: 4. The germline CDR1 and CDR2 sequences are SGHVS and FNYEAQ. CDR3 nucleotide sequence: TGTGCCAGCAGCTTAGGGGGACAGGGTTTCTACGAGCAGTACTTC. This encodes CASSLGGQGFYEQYF.

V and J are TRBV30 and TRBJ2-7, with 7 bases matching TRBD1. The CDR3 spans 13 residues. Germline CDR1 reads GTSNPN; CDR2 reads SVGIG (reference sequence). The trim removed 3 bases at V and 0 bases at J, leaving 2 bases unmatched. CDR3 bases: TGTGCCTGGAGGCCAGGGGGCTCCTACGAGCAGTACTTC. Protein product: CAWRPGGSYEQYF.

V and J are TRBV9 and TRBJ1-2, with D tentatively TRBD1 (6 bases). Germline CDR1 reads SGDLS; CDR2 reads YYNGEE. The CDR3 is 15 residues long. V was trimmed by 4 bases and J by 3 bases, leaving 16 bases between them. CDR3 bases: TGTGCCAGCAGCAGAAGGTACAGGGAAGACTATGGCTACACCTTC. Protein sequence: CASSRRYREDYGYTF.

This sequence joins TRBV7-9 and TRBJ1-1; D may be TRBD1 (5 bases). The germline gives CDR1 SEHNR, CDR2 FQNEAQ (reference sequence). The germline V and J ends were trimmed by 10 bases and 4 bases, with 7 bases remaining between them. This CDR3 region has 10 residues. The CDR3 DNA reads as TGTGCCACCGGGGGCACTGAAGCTTTCTTT. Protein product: CATGGTEAFF. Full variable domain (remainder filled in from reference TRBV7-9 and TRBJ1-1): DTGVSQNPRHKITKRGQNVTFRCDPISEHNRLYWYRQTLGQGPEFLTYFQNEAQLEKSRLLSDRFSAERPKGSFSTLEIQRTEQGDSAMYLCATGGTEAFFGQGTRLTVV.

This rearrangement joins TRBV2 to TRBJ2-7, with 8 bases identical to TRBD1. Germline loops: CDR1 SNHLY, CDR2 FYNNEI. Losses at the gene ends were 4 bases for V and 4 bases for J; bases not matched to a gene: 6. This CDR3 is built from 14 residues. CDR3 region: CASSAGTGNYEQYF. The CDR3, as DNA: TGTGCCAGCAGTGCCGGGACAGGCAATTACGAGCAGTACTTC.

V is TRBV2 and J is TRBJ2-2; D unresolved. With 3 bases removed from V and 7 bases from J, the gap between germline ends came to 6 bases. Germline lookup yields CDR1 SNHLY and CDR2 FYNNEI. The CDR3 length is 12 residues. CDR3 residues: CASSDNLGELFF. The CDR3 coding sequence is TGTGCCAGCAGTGATAATCTCGGGGAGCTGTTTTTT.

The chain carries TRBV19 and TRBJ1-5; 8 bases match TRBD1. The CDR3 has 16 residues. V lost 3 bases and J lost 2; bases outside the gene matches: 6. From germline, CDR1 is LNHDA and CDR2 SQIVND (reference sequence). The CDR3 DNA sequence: TGTGCCAGTAGTATTCGGACGGGACAGGGCAATCAGCCCCAGCATTTT. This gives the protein CASSIRTGQGNQPQHF. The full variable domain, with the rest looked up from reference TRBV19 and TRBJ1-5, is DGGITQSPKYLFRKEGQNVTLSCEQNLNHDAMYWYRQDPGQGLRLIYYSQIVNDFQKGDIAEGYSVSREKKESFPLTVTSAQKNPTAFYLCASSIRTGQGNQPQHFGDGTRLSIL.

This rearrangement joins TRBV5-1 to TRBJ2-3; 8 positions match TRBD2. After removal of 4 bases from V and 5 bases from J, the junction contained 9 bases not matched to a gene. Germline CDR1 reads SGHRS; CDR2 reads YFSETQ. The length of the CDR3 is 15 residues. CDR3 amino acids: CASSPTGGLEDTQYF. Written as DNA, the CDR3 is TGCGCCAGCAGCCCCACGGGAGGGCTTGAAGATACGCAGTATTTT.

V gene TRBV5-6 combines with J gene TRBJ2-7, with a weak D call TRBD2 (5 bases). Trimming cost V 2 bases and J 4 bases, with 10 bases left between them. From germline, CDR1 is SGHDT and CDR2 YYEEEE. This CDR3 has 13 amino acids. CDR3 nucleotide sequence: TGTGCCAGCAGCTTTCGGCGGACTTACGAGCAGTACTTC. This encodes CASSFRRTYEQYF.

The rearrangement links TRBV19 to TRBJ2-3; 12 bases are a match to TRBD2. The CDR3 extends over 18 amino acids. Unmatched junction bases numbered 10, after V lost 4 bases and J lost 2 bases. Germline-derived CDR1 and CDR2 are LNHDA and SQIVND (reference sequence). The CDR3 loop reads CASSTPTSGGFDTDTQYF. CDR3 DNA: TGTGCCAGTAGTACCCCAACTAGCGGGGGGTTTGACACAGATACGCAGTATTTT.